This record concerns one T cell receptor (beta chain) sequence. V shed 0 bases and J 4 bases; nucleotides not matched to a gene: 11. The CDR3 contains 17 residues. From germline, CDR1 is LGHNA and CDR2 YNFKEQ. This entry belongs to a study of blood T cell repertoires in COVID-19. For the study at large: PBMCs, B-cell-depleted T cells, or T cells provided the cDNA or gDNA that made up the material.

In the source study's methods: Researchers report that nucleated cell counts were estimated from reference gene primer amplification. Method: immunoSEQ multiplex PCR; TCRdb's copy keeps in-frame clones and lacks some. V, J and clone size are those of that table, while D and trimming were read from the DNA. The table lists 350,000 or so clones, approximately 90% of them singletons. Those enrolled in Seattle joined during active infection and were followed longitudinally afterward. J is TRBJ1-2 and V is TRBV4-2; 7 bases align to TRBD1. This TCR derives from a woman in her thirties with COVID-19, enrolled during active disease. The sample taken for sequencing was peripheral blood. CDR3 DNA sequence: TGTGCCAGCAGCCAAGATAGGGGAGACCGGGACAGCTATGGCTACACCTTC. Translating gives CASSQDRGDRDSYGYTF.